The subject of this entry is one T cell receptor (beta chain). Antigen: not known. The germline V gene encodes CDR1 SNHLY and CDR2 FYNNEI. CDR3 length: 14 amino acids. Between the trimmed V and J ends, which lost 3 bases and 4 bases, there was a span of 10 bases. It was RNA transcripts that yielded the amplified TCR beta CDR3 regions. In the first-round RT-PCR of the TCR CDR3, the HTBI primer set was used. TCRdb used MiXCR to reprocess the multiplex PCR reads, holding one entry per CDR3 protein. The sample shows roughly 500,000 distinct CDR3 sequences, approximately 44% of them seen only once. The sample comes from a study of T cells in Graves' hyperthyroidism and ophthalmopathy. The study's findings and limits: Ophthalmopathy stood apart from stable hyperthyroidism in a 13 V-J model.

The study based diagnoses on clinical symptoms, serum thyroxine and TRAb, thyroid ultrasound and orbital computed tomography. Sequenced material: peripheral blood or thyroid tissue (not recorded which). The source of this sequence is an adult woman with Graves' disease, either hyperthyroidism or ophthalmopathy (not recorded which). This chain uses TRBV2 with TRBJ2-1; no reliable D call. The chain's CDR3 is CASSEMGGYNEQFF. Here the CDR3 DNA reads TGTGCCAGCAGTGAGATGGGCGGATACAATGAGCAGTTCTTC.